These 30 T cell receptor beta chains originate from one sample sequenced in a study of T-cell reconstitution after alpha-beta-depleted transplantation in children. Researchers prepared the TCRbeta library using unique molecular identifiers, the study reports. TCRdb recomputed calls from the PCR reads with MiXCR, one row per CDR3 protein. The data show 190,000 or so distinct CDR3 sequences, around 7% seen once. The sequences come from PBMCs from the stem cell graft donor, collected from the stem cell graft. These TCRs come from a human donor who donated a stem cell graft to a child with Wiskott-Aldrich syndrome.

The sample holds many counts of this clonotype. This chain joins TRBV12-3 or TRBV12-4 and TRBJ2-1; D unclear. The CDR3 runs to 15 residues. The V end was cut by 7 bases, the J end by 0 bases, with 13 bases between. The CDR3 nucleotides are TGTGCCAGCATGTCGGCTCGGAGCTCCTACAATGAGCAGTTCTTC. Translating it yields CASMSARSSYNEQFF.

Here the CDR3 reads CASSQDLVRAYEAFF. The DNA for the CDR3 is TGTGCCAGCAGCCAAGATCTAGTTAGAGCCTATGAAGCTTTCTTT. The J gene is TRBJ1-1, the V gene TRBV14, with D unresolved. This CDR3 region has 15 residues. CDR1 and CDR2 (germline): SGHDN, FVKESK. V gave up 0 bases and J gave up 7 bases, with 15 bases separating them. Combining the CDR3 with reference TRBV14 and TRBJ1-1 gives the whole variable domain EAGVTQFPSHSVIEKGQTVTLRCDPISGHDNLYWYRRVMGKEIKFLLHFVKESKQDESGMPNNRFLAERTGGTYSTLKVQPAELEDSGVYFCASSQDLVRAYEAFFGQGTRLTVV.

This clonotype has more than one count but fewer than ten. The chain combines TRBV6-5 with TRBJ2-5; D is possibly TRBD1 (6 bases). The germline V and J ends were trimmed by 5 bases and 10 bases, with 11 bases remaining between them. The germline V gene has CDR1 MNHEY and CDR2 SVGAGI. The CDR3 covers 11 residues. The CDR3 sequence is CASSGRGDQYF. CDR3 coding DNA: TGTGCCAGCAGTGGCAGGGGAGACCAGTACTTC.

This clonotype occurred many times. The rearrangement joins TRBV29-1 to TRBJ2-1, with D maybe TRBD2 (6 bases). The length of the CDR3 is 11 residues. CDR1 is SQVTM, CDR2 ANQGSEA, per germline. Trimming shortened V by 3 bases and J by 7 bases, and 7 bases separated the two germline ends. CDR3 in DNA: TGCAGCGTTGACGGGAGAAATGAGCAGTTCTTC. Translated, it gives CSVDGRNEQFF.

This clonotype has ten or more counts. CDR3 sequence (DNA): TGCAGCGCACGGACAGGGGGCGATTCTGAAGCTTTCTTT. It specifies CSARTGGDSEAFF. This sequence joins TRBV29-1 and TRBJ1-1, with 11 nucleotides matching TRBD1. The CDR3 consists of 13 residues. Germline loops: CDR1 SQVTM, CDR2 ANQGSEA. With 7 bases clipped from V and 6 bases from J, the junction kept 7 bases outside the gene matches.

This clonotype appeared many times. The J gene is TRBJ1-6, the V gene TRBV20-1, with unresolved D. The CDR3 covers 14 residues. CDR1 is DFQATT and CDR2 is SNEGSKA in the germline V gene (reference sequence). Trimming took off 6 bases at V and 4 bases at J, with 13 bases between the two ends. The CDR3 sequence is CSASPADYNSPLHF. As DNA, the CDR3 is TGCAGTGCCAGCCCGGCAGATTATAATTCACCCCTCCACTTT.

This clonotype was observed many times. The CDR3 reads CASSESGRANGYTF. In DNA form, the CDR3 reads TGTGCCAGCAGTGAATCGGGCAGGGCGAATGGCTACACCTTC. This rearrangement joins TRBV25-1 to TRBJ1-2; a weak D match, TRBD1 (5 bases). The germline V gene encodes CDR1 MGHDK and CDR2 SYGVNS. V lost 1 base, J lost 6 bases, and 12 bases lay in between. The CDR3 contains 14 residues.

This chain uses TRBV19 with TRBJ2-5; D is unresolved. In germline, CDR1 is LNHDA, CDR2 SQIVND (reference sequence). Trimming pared 3 bases from V and 1 base from J, leaving 9 bases between. The CDR3 has 14 residues. CDR3: CASSIKLIQETQYF. The DNA for the CDR3 is TGTGCCAGTAGTATTAAATTGATCCAAGAGACCCAGTACTTC.

This clonotype was recorded many times. V is TRBV5-1 and J is TRBJ1-6; 8 positions agree with TRBD1. CDR3 size: 14 residues. V dropped 4 bases and J dropped 7; count of bases not matched to a gene: 4. Germline V gene data show CDR1 as SGHRS and CDR2 as YFSETQ. The CDR3 coding sequence is TGCGCCAGCAGCCAGACAGGGGCAAATTCACCCCTCCACTTT. This codes for CASSQTGANSPLHF.

This clonotype was counted many times. The CDR3 region is CASSETLGGRQPQHF. CDR3 DNA: TGCGCCAGCAGTGAGACTTTGGGTGGAAGGCAGCCCCAGCATTTT. The genes are TRBV10-2 and TRBJ1-5; D not certain. Germline V CDR1 and CDR2: WSHSY, SAAADI. Trimming removed 2 bases from V and 7 bases from J, with 15 bases in between. CDR3 length: 15 amino acids.

This clonotype appeared many times. V usage is TRBV7-2 and J usage is TRBJ2-1; 9 nucleotides align to TRBD2. With V trimmed by 1 base and J by 6 bases, 7 bases remained unmatched. CDR3 length: 16 amino acids. Germline CDR1 is SGHTA and CDR2 is FQGNSA. The CDR3 DNA reads TGTGCCAGCAGCTTAGGTGGCGGGGGGGCCGTCAATGAGCAGTTCTTC. Protein: CASSLGGGGAVNEQFF.

The table lists this clonotype with many counts. The chain recombines TRBV12-3 or TRBV12-4 with TRBJ2-2; 10 positions match TRBD1. J lost 4 bases, V lost 4 bases, and 6 bases had no gene match. CDR3 size: 16 residues. The CDR3 reads CASSSDRGQGTGELFF. Here the CDR3 DNA reads TGTGCCAGCAGTTCCGACAGGGGGCAGGGCACCGGGGAGCTGTTTTTT.

The sample holds many counts of this clonotype. The V and J genes are TRBV4-3 and TRBJ2-1; perhaps D is TRBD1 or TRBD2 (5 bases each). The CDR3 length is 17 residues. Germline loops: CDR1 LGHNA, CDR2 YSLEER. The V end lost 3 bases, the J end lost 0 bases, and 15 bases lay between the germline ends. CDR3 region: CASSHVSGQSSYNEQFF. The CDR3 nucleotides are TGCGCCAGCAGCCACGTATCGGGGCAGAGCTCCTACAATGAGCAGTTCTTC.

This clonotype was seen many times. The chain combines TRBV20-1 with TRBJ1-5; possible D gene TRBD1, 6 bases. This CDR3 contains 16 residues. CDR1 DFQATT and CDR2 SNEGSKA come from the germline V gene (reference sequence). V was clipped by 1 base and J by 1 base, with 14 bases between them. The CDR3 here is CSARASWGQSNQPQHF. CDR3 bases: TGCAGTGCTAGAGCAAGTTGGGGGCAGAGCAATCAGCCCCAGCATTTT.

This clonotype was detected a few times. The V call is TRBV20-1, the J call TRBJ1-5; no definite D call. Germline loops: CDR1 DFQATT, CDR2 SNEGSKA (reference sequence). CDR3 length: 12 amino acids. Trimming took off 2 bases at V and 5 bases at J, with 7 bases between the two ends. The CDR3 nucleotides are TGCAGTGCTAGAAACATCGATCAGCCCCAGCATTTT. Encoded protein: CSARNIDQPQHF.

V and J are TRBV5-6 and TRBJ2-5, with 9 bases matching TRBD1. The CDR3 totals 14 residues. Germline CDR1 SGHDT, CDR2 YYEEEE. V gave up 3 bases and J gave up 1 base; unmatched junction bases: 1. For the CDR3, the DNA is TGTGCCAGCAGCTGGGGACAGGGCCAAGAGACCCAGTACTTC. Translation: CASSWGQGQETQYF.

The rearrangement links TRBV7-9 to TRBJ1-1; no firm D call. The CDR3 covers 15 residues. Germline loops: CDR1 SEHNR, CDR2 FQNEAQ (reference sequence). V lost 3 bases, J lost 4 bases, and 15 bases lay in between. CDR3 sequence: CASSLIGDLTTEAFF. The CDR3 DNA reads TGTGCCAGCAGCTTGATTGGGGATCTTACCACTGAAGCTTTCTTT.

This clonotype was recorded at least ten times. The V gene is TRBV24-1, the J gene TRBJ2-1; TRBD2 matches 12 bases. Losses at the gene ends were 3 bases for V and 8 bases for J; bases not matched to a gene: 10. CDR1 and CDR2 from the germline V gene are KGHDR and SFDVKD. The length of the CDR3 is 17 residues. CDR3 protein: CATSDGRLAGARDEQFF. For the CDR3, the DNA is TGTGCCACCAGTGATGGACGACTAGCGGGAGCTCGGGATGAGCAGTTCTTC.

This clonotype was counted many times. The chain has TRBV20-1 and TRBJ1-1, with D possibly matching TRBD1 (5 bases). Germline V gene lookup returns CDR1 DFQATT and CDR2 SNEGSKA (reference sequence). This CDR3 has 14 residues. Trimming removed 0 bases at V and 6 bases at J, with 14 bases between. CDR3 loop: CSARDNTQGAEAFF. The CDR3 coding sequence is TGCAGTGCTAGAGATAACACACAAGGGGCTGAAGCTTTCTTT.

The sample holds one count of this clonotype. Since a much larger clone is just one base distant, this may be a read error. This chain uses TRBV5-1 with TRBJ2-1; tentatively, D is TRBD2 (6 bases). Germline values: CDR1 SGHRS, CDR2 YFSETQ. The CDR3 extends over 15 amino acids. Written as DNA, the CDR3 is TGCGCCAGCAGCTTGGAAGGAGGGATCGGCAATGAGCGGTTCTTC. The encoded protein is CASSLEGGIGNERFF.

This clonotype was seen ten or more times. The chain combines TRBV9 with TRBJ2-3; D is unclear. This CDR3 spans 16 amino acids. Per germline, CDR1 SGDLS and CDR2 YYNGEE. V dropped 3 bases and J dropped 2 bases, with 16 bases sitting between them. The chain's CDR3 is CASSGGGRRSTDTQYF. The CDR3 DNA is TGTGCCAGCAGCGGGGGTGGAAGGCGGTCCACAGATACGCAGTATTTT.

This clonotype was picked up many times. The J gene is TRBJ1-2, the V gene TRBV20-1; TRBD1 aligns across 8 bases. V trimming: 0 bases; J trimming: 3 bases; junction bases outside the gene matches: 9. Germline CDR1 DFQATT, CDR2 SNEGSKA (reference sequence). There are 16 residues in the CDR3. Written as DNA, the CDR3 is TGCAGTGCTAGAGAGCCCGGACAGGGTTTGGACTATGGCTACACCTTC. Translating it yields CSAREPGQGLDYGYTF.

This clonotype was recorded many times. The chain carries TRBV20-1 and TRBJ2-7; 9 nucleotides align to TRBD1. From germline, CDR1 is DFQATT and CDR2 SNEGSKA (reference sequence). This CDR3 contains 12 residues. Germline trimming cut 1 base from V and 7 bases from J; bases unmatched to any gene: 2. The DNA of the CDR3 is TGCAGTGCTAGAGGGACAGGGGATGAGCAGTACTTC. Translation: CSARGTGDEQYF.

This clonotype was found many times. V gene TRBV4-2 combines with J gene TRBJ2-1, with 7 positions matching TRBD1. CDR3 length: 17 amino acids. From germline, CDR1 is LGHNA and CDR2 YNFKEQ. Trimming at V came to 0 bases and at J to 8 bases, leaving 13 bases not matched to a gene. Written as DNA, the CDR3 is TGTGCCAGCAGCCAAGATGGATTCCAGGGGGATTGGGATGAGCAGTTCTTC. Translation gives CASSQDGFQGDWDEQFF.

This clonotype was detected ten times or more. The V call is TRBV20-1, the J call TRBJ2-1; D is ambiguous. Germline V CDR1 and CDR2: DFQATT, SNEGSKA (reference sequence). The CDR3 totals 14 residues. Trimming removed 5 bases at V and 6 bases at J, with 17 bases between. The CDR3 DNA reads as TGCAGTGCTCCCGACCCCCTTTTCAGCAATGAGCAGTTCTTC. Its protein product is CSAPDPLFSNEQFF.

This clonotype was seen at least ten times. CDR3 sequence reads: CSAGRAQGASQPQHF. DNA of the CDR3: TGCAGTGCTGGGAGGGCACAGGGGGCTAGTCAGCCCCAGCATTTT. This chain links TRBV20-1 with TRBJ1-5; 9 positions agree with TRBD1. V shed 5 bases, J shed 6 bases, and the junction held 11 bases outside the gene matches. The CDR3 spans 15 residues. Germline CDR1 reads DFQATT; CDR2 reads SNEGSKA (reference sequence).

This clonotype was observed many times. The rearrangement links TRBV12-3 or TRBV12-4 to TRBJ2-2; maybe TRBD1 (6 bases). The CDR3 has 12 residues. This CDR3 is CVTTGPYGELFF. CDR3 sequence (DNA): TGTGTCACGACAGGTCCCTACGGGGAGCTGTTTTTT.

This clonotype was seen repeatedly, ten times or more. The J gene is TRBJ2-7, the V gene TRBV6-5, with D unclear. Germline V CDR1 and CDR2: MNHEY, SVGAGI. The CDR3 has 12 amino acids. V dropped 2 bases and J dropped 4 bases, with 6 bases sitting between them. The CDR3 region is CASSYVGYEQYF. Here the CDR3 DNA reads TGTGCCAGCAGTTACGTGGGATACGAGCAGTACTTC.

This clonotype was counted many times. The chain joins TRBV11-2 to TRBJ2-3, with 10 positions matching TRBD1. This CDR3 is built from 16 residues. Trimming removed 5 bases from V and 1 base from J; junction bases left unmatched: 6. Germline CDR1 SGHAT, CDR2 FQNNGV. Here the CDR3 reads CASSLLGQGGTDTQYF. The CDR3 DNA reads as TGTGCCAGCAGCCTCCTAGGACAGGGGGGCACAGATACGCAGTATTTT.

This clonotype was seen repeatedly, ten times or more. The CDR3 DNA reads as TGTGCCAGCAGCTCTCCGGGGTCAGGCACCCAGTACTTC. Protein sequence: CASSSPGSGTQYF. This chain links TRBV7-2 with TRBJ2-5, with D perhaps matching TRBD2 (5 bases). The V gene's germline CDR1 is SGHTA and CDR2 FQGNSA. V gave up 4 bases and J gave up 8 bases, with 14 bases separating them. The CDR3 spans 13 residues.